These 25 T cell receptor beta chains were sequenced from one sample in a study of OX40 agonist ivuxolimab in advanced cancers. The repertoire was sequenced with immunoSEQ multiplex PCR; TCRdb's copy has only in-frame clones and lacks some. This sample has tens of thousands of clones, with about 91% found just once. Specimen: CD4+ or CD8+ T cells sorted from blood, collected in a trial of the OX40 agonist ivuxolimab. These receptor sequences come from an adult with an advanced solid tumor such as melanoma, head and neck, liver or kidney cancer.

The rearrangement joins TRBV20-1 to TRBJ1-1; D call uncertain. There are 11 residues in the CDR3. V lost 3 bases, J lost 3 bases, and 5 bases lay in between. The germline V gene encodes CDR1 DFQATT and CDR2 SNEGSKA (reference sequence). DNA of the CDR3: TGCAGTGCTAGGACCTACACTGAAGCTTTCTTT. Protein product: CSARTYTEAFF.

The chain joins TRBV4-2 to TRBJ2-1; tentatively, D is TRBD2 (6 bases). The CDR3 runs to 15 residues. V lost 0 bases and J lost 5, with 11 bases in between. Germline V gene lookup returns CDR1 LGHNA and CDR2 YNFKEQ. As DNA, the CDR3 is TGTGCCAGCAGCCAAGATCGGCGGGGTAACAATGAGCAGTTCTTC. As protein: CASSQDRRGNNEQFF.

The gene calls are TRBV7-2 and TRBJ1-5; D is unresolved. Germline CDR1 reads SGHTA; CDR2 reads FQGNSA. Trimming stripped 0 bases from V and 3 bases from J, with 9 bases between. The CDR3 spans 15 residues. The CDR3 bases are TGTGCCAGCAGCTTAGCACCCGCGAACAATCAGCCCCAGCATTTT. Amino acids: CASSLAPANNQPQHF.

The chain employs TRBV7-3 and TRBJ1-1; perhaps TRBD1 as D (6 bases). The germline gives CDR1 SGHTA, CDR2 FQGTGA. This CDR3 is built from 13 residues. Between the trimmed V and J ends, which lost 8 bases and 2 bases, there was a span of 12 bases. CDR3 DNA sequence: TGTGCCAGCGGGGCAGGGGTTAACACTGAAGCTTTCTTT. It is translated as CASGAGVNTEAFF.

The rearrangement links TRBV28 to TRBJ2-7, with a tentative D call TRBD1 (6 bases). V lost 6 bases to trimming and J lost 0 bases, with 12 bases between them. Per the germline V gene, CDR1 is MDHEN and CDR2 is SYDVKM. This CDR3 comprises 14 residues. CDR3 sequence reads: CASRNRDLSYEQYF. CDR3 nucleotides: TGTGCCAGCAGAAACAGGGACCTCTCCTACGAGCAGTACTTC.

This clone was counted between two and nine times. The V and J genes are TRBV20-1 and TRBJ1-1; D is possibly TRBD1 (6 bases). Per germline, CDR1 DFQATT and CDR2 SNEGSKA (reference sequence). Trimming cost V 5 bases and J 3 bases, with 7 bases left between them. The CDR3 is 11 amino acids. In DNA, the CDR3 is TGCAGTGCTCGACAGGACACTGAAGCTTTCTTT. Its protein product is CSARQDTEAFF.

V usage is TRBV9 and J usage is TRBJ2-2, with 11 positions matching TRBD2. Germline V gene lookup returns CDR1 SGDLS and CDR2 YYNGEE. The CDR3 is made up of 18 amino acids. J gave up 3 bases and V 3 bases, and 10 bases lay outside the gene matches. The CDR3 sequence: CASSAPLAGAIDTGELFF. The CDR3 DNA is TGTGCCAGCAGCGCCCCACTAGCGGGAGCTATAGACACCGGGGAGCTGTTTTTT.

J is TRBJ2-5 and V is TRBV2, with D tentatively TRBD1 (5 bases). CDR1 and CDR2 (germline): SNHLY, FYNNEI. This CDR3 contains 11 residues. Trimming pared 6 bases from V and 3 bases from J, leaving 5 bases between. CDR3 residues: CASRGEETQYF. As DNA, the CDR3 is TGTGCCAGCAGAGGGGAAGAGACCCAGTACTTC.

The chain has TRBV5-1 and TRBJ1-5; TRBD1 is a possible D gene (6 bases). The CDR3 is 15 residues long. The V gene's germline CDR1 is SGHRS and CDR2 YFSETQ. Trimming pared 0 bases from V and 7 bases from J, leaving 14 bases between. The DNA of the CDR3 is TGCGCCAGCAGCTTGGATGTTGGGGGCCGGCAGCCCCAGCATTTT. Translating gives CASSLDVGGRQPQHF.

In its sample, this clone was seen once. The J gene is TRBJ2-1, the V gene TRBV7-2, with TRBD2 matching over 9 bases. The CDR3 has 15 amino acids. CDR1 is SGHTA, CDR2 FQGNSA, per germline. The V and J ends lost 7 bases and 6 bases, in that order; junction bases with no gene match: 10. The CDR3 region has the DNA TGTGCCAGCACCTTTGGACTAGCGAAACGCAATGAGCAGTTCTTC. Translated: CASTFGLAKRNEQFF.

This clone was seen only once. CDR3 DNA sequence: TGTGCCAGCAGCTATGCGACAGGGGGAAGTCTTCTATGGAGAGACACCTTC. It translates to CASSYATGGSLLWRDTF. This chain uses TRBV5-6 with TRBJ1-2; 9 nucleotides agree with TRBD1. The V gene end was trimmed by 3 bases and the J gene end by 12 bases; junction bases not matched to a gene: 21. Per germline, CDR1 SGHDT and CDR2 YYEEEE. This CDR3 is built from 17 residues. Full variable domain (rest looked up from reference TRBV5-6 and TRBJ1-2): DAGVTQSPTHLIKTRGQQVTLRCSPKSGHDTVSWYQQALGQGPQFIFQYYEEEERQRGNFPDRFSGHQFPNYSSELNVNALLLGDSALYLCASSYATGGSLLWRDTFGSGTRLTVV.

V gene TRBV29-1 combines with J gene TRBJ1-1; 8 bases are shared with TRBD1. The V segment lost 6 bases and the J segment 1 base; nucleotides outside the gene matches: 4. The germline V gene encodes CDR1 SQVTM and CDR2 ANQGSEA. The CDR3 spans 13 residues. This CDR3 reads CSVAGQGNTEAFF. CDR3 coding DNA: TGCAGCGTAGCTGGACAGGGGAACACTGAAGCTTTCTTT.

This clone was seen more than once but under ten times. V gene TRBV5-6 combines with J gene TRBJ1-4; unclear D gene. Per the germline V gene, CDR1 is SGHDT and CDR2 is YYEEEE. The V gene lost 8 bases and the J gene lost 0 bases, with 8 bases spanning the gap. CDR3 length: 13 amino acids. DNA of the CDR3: TGTGCCAGTGGCAGTGCAACTAATGAAAAACTGTTTTTT. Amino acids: CASGSATNEKLFF. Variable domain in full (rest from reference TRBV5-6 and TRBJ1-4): DAGVTQSPTHLIKTRGQQVTLRCSPKSGHDTVSWYQQALGQGPQFIFQYYEEEERQRGNFPDRFSGHQFPNYSSELNVNALLLGDSALYLCASGSATNEKLFFGSGTQLSVL.

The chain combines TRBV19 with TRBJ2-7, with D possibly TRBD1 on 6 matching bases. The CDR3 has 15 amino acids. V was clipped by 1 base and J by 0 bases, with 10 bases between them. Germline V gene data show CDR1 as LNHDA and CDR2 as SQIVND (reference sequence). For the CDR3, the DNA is TGTGCCAGTAGTATAGGAAGGACAGCCTCCTACGAGCAGTACTTC. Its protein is CASSIGRTASYEQYF.

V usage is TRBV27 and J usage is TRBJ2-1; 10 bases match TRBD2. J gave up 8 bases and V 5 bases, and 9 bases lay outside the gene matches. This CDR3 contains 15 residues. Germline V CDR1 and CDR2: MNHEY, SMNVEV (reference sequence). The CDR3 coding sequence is TGTGCCAGCAGTCCCCAAGCGGGGGGGATCGATGAGCAGTTCTTC. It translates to CASSPQAGGIDEQFF.

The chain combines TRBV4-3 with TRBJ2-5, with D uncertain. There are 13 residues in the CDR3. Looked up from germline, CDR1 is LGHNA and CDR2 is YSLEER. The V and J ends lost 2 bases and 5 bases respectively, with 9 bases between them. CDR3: CASSQSLPETQYF. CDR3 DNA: TGCGCCAGCAGCCAAAGCCTCCCGGAGACCCAGTACTTC.

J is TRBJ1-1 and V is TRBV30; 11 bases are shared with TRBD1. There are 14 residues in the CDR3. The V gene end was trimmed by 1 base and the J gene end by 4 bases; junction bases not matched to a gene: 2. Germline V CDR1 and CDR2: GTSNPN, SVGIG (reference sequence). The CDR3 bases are TGTGCCTGGAGTGCGGGACAGGGGGTCACTGAAGCTTTCTTT. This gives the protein CAWSAGQGVTEAFF. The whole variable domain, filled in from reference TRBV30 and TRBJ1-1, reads SQTIHQWPATLVQPVGSPLSLECTVEGTSNPNLYWYRQAAGRGLQLLFYSVGIGQISSEVPQNLSASRPQDRQFILSSKKLLLSDSGFYLCAWSAGQGVTEAFFGQGTRLTVV.

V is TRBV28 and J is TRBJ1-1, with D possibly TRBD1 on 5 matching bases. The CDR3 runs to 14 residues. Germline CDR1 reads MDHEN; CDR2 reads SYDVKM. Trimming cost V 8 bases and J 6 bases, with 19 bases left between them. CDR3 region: CASGDRDGSPEAFF. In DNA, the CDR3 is TGTGCCAGCGGTGACCGGGACGGATCCCCTGAAGCTTTCTTT.

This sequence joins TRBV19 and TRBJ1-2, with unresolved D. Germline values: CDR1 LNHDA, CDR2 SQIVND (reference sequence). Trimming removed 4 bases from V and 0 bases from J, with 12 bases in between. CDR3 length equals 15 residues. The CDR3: CASSRAIRSNYGYTF. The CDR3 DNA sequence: TGTGCCAGTAGTAGGGCCATTCGGTCTAACTATGGCTACACCTTC.

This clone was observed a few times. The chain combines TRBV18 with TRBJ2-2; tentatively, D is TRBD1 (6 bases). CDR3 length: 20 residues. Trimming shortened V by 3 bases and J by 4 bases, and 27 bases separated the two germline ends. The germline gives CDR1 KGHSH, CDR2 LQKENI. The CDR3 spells CASSPRRFKDSSTGTGELFF. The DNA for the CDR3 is TGTGCCAGCTCACCCCGACGATTCAAGGACAGTAGTACCGGCACCGGGGAGCTGTTTTTT.

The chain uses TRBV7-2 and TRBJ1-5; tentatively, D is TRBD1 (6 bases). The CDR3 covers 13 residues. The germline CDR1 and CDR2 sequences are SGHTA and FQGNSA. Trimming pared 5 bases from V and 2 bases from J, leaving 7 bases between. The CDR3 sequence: CASSPGGNQPQHF. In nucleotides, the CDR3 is TGTGCCAGCAGCCCAGGGGGCAATCAGCCCCAGCATTTT.

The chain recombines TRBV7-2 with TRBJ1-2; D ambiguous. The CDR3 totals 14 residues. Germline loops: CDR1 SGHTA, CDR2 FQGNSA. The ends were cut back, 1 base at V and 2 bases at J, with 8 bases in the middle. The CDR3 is CASSLVAENYGYTF. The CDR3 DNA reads TGTGCCAGCAGCTTAGTGGCAGAGAACTATGGCTACACCTTC.

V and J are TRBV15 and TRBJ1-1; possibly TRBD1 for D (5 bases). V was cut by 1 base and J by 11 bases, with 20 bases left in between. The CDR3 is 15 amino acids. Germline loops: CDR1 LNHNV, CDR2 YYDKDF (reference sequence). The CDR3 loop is CATSRGGALKSQAFF. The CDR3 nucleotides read TGTGCCACCAGCAGAGGAGGGGCACTAAAATCCCAGGCTTTCTTT.

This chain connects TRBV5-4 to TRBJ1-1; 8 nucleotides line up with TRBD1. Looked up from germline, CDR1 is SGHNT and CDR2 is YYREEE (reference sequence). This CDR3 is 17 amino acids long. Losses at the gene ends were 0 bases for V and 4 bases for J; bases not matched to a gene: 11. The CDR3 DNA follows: TGTGCCAGCAGCTTGGAAGGGTCAGGGGGCATCGGCACTGAAGCTTTCTTT. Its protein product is CASSLEGSGGIGTEAFF.

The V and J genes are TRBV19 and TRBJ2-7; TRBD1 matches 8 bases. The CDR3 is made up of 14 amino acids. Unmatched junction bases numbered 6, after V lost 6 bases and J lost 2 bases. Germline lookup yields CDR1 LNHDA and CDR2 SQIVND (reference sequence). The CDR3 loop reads CASSRPGQAYEQYF. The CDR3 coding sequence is TGTGCCAGTAGCAGACCGGGACAGGCCTACGAGCAGTACTTC.